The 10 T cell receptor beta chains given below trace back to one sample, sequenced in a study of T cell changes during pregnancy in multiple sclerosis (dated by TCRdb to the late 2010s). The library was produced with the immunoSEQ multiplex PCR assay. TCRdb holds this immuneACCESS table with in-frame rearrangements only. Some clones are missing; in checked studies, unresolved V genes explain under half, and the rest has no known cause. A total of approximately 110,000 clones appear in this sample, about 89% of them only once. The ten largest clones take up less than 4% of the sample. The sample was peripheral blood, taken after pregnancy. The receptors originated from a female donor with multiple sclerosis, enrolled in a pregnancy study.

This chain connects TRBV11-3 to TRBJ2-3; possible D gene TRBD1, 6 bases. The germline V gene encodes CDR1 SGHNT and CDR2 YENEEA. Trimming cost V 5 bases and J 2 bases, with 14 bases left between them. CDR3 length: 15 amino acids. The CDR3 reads CASSLGDTDTDTQYF. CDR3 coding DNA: TGTGCCAGCAGCCTCGGGGACACGGACACAGATACGCAGTATTTT.

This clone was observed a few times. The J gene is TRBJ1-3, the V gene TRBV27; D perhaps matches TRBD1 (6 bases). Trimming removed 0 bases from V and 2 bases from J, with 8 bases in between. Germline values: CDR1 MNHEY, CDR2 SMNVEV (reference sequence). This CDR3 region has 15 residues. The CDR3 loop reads CASSLSQGAGNTIYF. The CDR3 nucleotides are TGTGCCAGCAGTTTATCACAGGGTGCTGGAAACACCATATATTTT.

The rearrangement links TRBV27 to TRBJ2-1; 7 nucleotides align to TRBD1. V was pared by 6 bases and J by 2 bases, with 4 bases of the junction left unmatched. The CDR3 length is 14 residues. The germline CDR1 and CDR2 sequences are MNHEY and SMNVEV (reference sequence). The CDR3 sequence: CASRYGTAYNEQFF. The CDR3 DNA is TGTGCCAGCAGATACGGGACAGCCTACAATGAGCAGTTCTTC.

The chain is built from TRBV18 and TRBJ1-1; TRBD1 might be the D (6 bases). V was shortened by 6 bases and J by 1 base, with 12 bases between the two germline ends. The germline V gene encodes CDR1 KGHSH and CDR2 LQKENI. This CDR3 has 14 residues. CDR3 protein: CASSPKQGNTEAFF. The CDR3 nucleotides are TGTGCCAGCTCGCCTAAACAGGGGAACACTGAAGCTTTCTTT.

CDR3 region: CASSLARGFDGYTF. The CDR3 coding sequence is TGTGCCAGCAGCTTAGCCAGGGGATTTGATGGCTACACCTTC. The chain recombines TRBV7-9 with TRBJ1-2, with TRBD1 as a possible D gene (6 bases). The CDR3 length is 14 residues. Germline CDR1 and CDR2: SEHNR and FQNEAQ (reference sequence). Trimming stripped 0 bases from V and 6 bases from J, with 11 bases between.

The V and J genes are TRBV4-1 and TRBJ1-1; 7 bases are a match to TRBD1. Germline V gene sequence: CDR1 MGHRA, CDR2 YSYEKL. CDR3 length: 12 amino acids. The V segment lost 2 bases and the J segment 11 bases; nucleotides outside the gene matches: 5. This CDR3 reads CASSQSQGDAFF. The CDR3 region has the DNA TGCGCCAGCAGCCAAAGTCAGGGGGACGCTTTCTTT.

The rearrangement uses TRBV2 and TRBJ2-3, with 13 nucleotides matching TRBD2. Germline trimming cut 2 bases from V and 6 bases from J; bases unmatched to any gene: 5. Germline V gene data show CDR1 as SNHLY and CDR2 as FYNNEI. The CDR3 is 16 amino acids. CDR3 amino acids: CASSESGLAGRDTQYF. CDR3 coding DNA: TGTGCCAGCAGTGAATCGGGACTAGCGGGGCGTGATACGCAGTATTTT.

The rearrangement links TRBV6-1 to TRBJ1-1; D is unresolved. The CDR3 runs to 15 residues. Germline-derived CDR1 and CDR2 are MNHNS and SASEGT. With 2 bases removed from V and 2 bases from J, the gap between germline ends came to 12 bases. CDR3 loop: CASSERREQNTEAFF. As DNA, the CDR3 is TGTGCCAGCAGTGAACGGAGGGAGCAAAACACTGAAGCTTTCTTT.

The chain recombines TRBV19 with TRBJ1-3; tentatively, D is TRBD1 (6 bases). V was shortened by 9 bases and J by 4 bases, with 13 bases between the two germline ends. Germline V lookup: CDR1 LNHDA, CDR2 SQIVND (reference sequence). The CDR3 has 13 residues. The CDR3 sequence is CASGRTVGNTIYF. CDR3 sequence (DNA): TGTGCCAGCGGGAGGACAGTCGGAAACACCATATATTTT. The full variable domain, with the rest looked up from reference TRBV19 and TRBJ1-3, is DGGITQSPKYLFRKEGQNVTLSCEQNLNHDAMYWYRQDPGQGLRLIYYSQIVNDFQKGDIAEGYSVSREKKESFPLTVTSAQKNPTAFYLCASGRTVGNTIYFGEGSWLTVV.

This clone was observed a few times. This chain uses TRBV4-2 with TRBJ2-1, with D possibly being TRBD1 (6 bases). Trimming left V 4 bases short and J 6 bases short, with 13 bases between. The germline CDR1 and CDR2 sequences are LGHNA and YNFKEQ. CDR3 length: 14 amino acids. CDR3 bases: TGTGCCAGCAGCCTCTACTTGGGGGCCAATGAGCAGTTCTTC. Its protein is CASSLYLGANEQFF.